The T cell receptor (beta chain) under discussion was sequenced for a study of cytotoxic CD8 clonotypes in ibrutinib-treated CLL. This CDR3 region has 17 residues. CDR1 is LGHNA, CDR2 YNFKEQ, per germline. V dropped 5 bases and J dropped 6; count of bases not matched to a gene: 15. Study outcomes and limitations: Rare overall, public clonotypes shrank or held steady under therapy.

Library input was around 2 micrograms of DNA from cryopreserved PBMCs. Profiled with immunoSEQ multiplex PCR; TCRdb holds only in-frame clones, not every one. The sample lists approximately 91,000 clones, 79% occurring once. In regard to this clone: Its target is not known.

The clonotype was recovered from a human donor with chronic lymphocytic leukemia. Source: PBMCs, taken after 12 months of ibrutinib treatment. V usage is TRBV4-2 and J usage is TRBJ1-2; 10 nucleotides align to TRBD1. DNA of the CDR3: TGTGCCAGCAGCGCCCAGACAGGGGGCTGGGGGGTAAATGGCTACACCTTC. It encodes CASSAQTGGWGVNGYTF.